A selection of T cell receptor beta chains follows, all from one sample in a study of response to subunit inactivated influenza vaccine. TCRdb re-analysed the RT-PCR reads in MiXCR, keeping a single row per CDR3 protein. Of roughly 540,000 distinct CDR3 sequences in the sample, roughly 25% are singletons; the top ten hold 2.8%. In addition, the sample was reused for a study of T cells expressing NK-cell markers.

The starting material was CD4+ T cells sorted from PBMCs, obtained 11 to 12 days after vaccination. These receptor sequences come from a man between 50 and 59 years old who received an inactivated influenza vaccine. CDR3s include the opening cysteine and the closing phenylalanine or tryptophan. D genes are given only for firm matches. A row's size may be missing; if present it is once, few, many or a size class.

D,V,size,J,DNA,CDR3
-,TRBV7-9,-,TRBJ2-5,TGTGCCAGCAGCCCCGGGGGGCTGAGAGAAGAGACCCAGTACTTC,CASSPGGLREETQYF
-,TRBV12-3/TRBV12-4,-,TRBJ1-1,TGTGCCAGCAGTCCAGACAATGGTGAAGCTTTCTTT,CASSPDNGEAFF
-,TRBV5-6,-,TRBJ1-3,TGTGCCAGCAGCGCCGCGTCCGAGGGTAGAAACACCATATATTTT,CASSAASEGRNTIYF
-,TRBV5-1,few,TRBJ2-3,TGCGCCAGCAGCTTGGAGGACAGACGCACAGATACGCAGTATTTT,CASSLEDRRTDTQYF
-,TRBV28,-,TRBJ2-4,TGTGCCAGCAGTTTGGGTTATGCCAAAAACATTCAGTACTTC,CASSLGYAKNIQYF
TRBD2,TRBV6-2/TRBV6-3,-,TRBJ2-3,TGTGCCAGCAGTTACCTCGGACTAGCGGGCAGGAGCTATACGCAGTATTTT,CASSYLGLAGRSYTQYF
TRBD1,TRBV20-1,few,TRBJ2-5,TGCAGTGCGAGGACAGGGGCATACCAAGAGACCCAGTACTTC,CSARTGAYQETQYF
-,TRBV12-3/TRBV12-4,-,TRBJ1-1,TGTGCCAGCAGTTTTGGAGTCTACACTGAAGCTTTCTTT,CASSFGVYTEAFF
TRBD2,TRBV2,-,TRBJ2-7,TGTGCCAGCAGTGGGACTAGCGGGAGGGCCATCAGCTACGAGCAGTACTTC,CASSGTSGRAISYEQYF
-,TRBV10-3,few,TRBJ1-5,TGTGCCATCAGTTCGGGTGAAGATCAGCCCCAGCATTTT,CAISSGEDQPQHF
TRBD2,TRBV4-2,few,TRBJ2-5,TGTGCCAGCAGCAGAAAACACAGCGGGGGGAAAGAGACCCAGTACTTC,CASSRKHSGGKETQYF
TRBD2,TRBV28,many,TRBJ2-7,TGTGCCAGCAGTCACCATCTCGACGGGGGGTATGAGCAGTACTTC,CASSHHLDGGYEQYF
-,TRBV5-1,few,TRBJ2-6,TGCGCCAGCAGCTTGCTACGGACAACCAGCTCTGGGGCCAACGTCCTGACTTTC,CASSLLRTTSSGANVLTF
TRBD2,TRBV7-9,few,TRBJ2-1,TGCCGGGCGACTAGCGGGGAAATCAGCTCCTACAATGAGCAGTTCTTC,CRATSGEISSYNEQFF
-,TRBV30,-,TRBJ2-2,TGTGCCTGGAGCCGGGTCGAAACAATCACCGGGGAGCTGTTTTTT,CAWSRVETITGELFF
TRBD2,TRBV20-1,-,TRBJ2-5,TGCAGTGCTTTTTTAGCGGGGGGACAAGAGACCCAGTACTTC,CSAFLAGGQETQYF
-,TRBV6-2/TRBV6-3,-,TRBJ2-2,TGTGCCAGCAGCCCGTTAATGTCGCGGGGCACCGGGGAGCTGTTTTTT,CASSPLMSRGTGELFF
TRBD2,TRBV7-9,few,TRBJ2-5,TGTGCCAGCAGCCATAGCGGGAGTGAGACCCAGTACTTC,CASSHSGSETQYF
-,TRBV5-1,-,TRBJ2-7,TGCGCCAGCAGCTTGGCCGTAGCTTCCGAGCAGTACTTC,CASSLAVASEQYF
-,TRBV7-2,-,TRBJ2-5,TGTGCCAGCAGCTTTCGACGGCCCCCAGAGACCCAGTACTTC,CASSFRRPPETQYF
-,TRBV3-1,-,TRBJ2-7,TGTGCCAGCAGCCAAGGTGCTGGGCTATCCTACGAGCAGTACTTC,CASSQGAGLSYEQYF
TRBD1,TRBV3-1,-,TRBJ2-7,TGTGCCAGCAGCTACCAGGTCGGGACAGGGGGGTACGAGCAGTACTTC,CASSYQVGTGGYEQYF
-,TRBV3-1,-,TRBJ2-7,TGTGCCAGCAGCCTGGGCCCCCAATGGGGTCCCTACGAGCAGTACTTC,CASSLGPQWGPYEQYF
-,TRBV7-3,-,TRBJ2-6,TGTGCCAGCCCGGGGCAGGGGATCTCTGGGGCCAACGTCCTGACTTTC,CASPGQGISGANVLTF